This is a list of T cell receptor beta chains from one sample in a study of cytomegalovirus exposure and HLA in healthy donors. The data were produced by immunoSEQ multiplex PCR, yet TCRdb's version contains in-frame clones alone and is incomplete. The sample comprises some 90,000 clones, around 96% of which are singletons, and about 0.8% rests with the top ten. Sequenced input: PBMCs. The receptors shown here come from a man aged 18 to 29 in good health and CMV-seronegative. The CDR3 runs from the conserved cysteine through the conserved F or W. A D gene is named only where the DNA matches it firmly. Only some rows state a clone size, as once, few, many or a class for expanded clones.

D | J | size | V | length | DNA | CDR3
- | TRBJ1-5 | - | TRBV15 | 13 | TGTGCCACCACGGCAGGGGGCAATCAGCCCCAGCATTTT | CATTAGGNQPQHF
- | TRBJ2-1 | - | TRBV7-9 | 14 | TGTGCCAGCAGCTCGGCGGGTTCCTACAATGAGCAGTTCTTC | CASSSAGSYNEQFF
TRBD1 | TRBJ1-2 | - | TRBV19 | 15 | TGTGCCAGTAGTATGGACAGGGTAGGGGTGAGTGGCTACACCTTC | CASSMDRVGVSGYTF
TRBD1 | TRBJ1-3 | - | TRBV30 | 15 | TGTGCAATGGAGGGGGCGGCCCCCTCTGGAAACACCATATATTTT | CAMEGAAPSGNTIYF
- | TRBJ1-1 | - | TRBV27 | 11 | TGTGCCAGCGTCGAGGGAGCTGAAGCTTTCTTT | CASVEGAEAFF
TRBD1 | TRBJ1-1 | - | TRBV5-8 | 15 | TGTGCCAGCAGCTTTGGGACAGCTGCGAACACTGAAGCTTTCTTT | CASSFGTAANTEAFF
- | TRBJ2-7 | - | TRBV4-2 | 15 | TGTGCCAGCAGCCAAAATCGAGGGAACTCCTACGAGCAGTACTTC | CASSQNRGNSYEQYF
- | TRBJ2-3 | - | TRBV9 | 15 | TGTGCCAGCAGCGTAGGCGGGGCATACACAGATACGCAGTATTTT | CASSVGGAYTDTQYF
TRBD1 | TRBJ1-4 | - | TRBV7-9 | 15 | TGTGCCAGCAGCCCCAAAGGGACAGTTAATGAAAAACTGTTTTTT | CASSPKGTVNEKLFF
- | TRBJ1-2 | - | TRBV27 | 13 | TGTGCCAGCAGGGTGGACAGCGGCTATGGCTACACCTTC | CASRVDSGYGYTF
- | TRBJ1-1 | - | TRBV6-1 | 15 | TGTGCCACACCGGACTCCAAACCTTTGAACACTGAAGCTTTCTTT | CATPDSKPLNTEAFF
- | TRBJ1-5 | - | TRBV15 | 18 | TGTGCCACCAGCAGAAATGGGACGGGACACGACTATTATCGGCCCCAGCATTTT | CATSRNGTGHDYYRPQHF
- | TRBJ1-6 | - | TRBV6-5 | 13 | TGTGCCACCGGGGGGTTTGTGAATTCACCCCTCCACTTT | CATGGFVNSPLHF
- | TRBJ1-1 | - | TRBV28 | 13 | TGTGCCAGCAGTGGCCGAAGGGGCACTGAAGCTTTCTTT | CASSGRRGTEAFF
TRBD2 | TRBJ2-3 | - | TRBV19 | 18 | TGTGCCAGTAGTATAGATCGGGGCCTAGCGGGAATTGGAGATACGCAGTATTTT | CASSIDRGLAGIGDTQYF
TRBD1 | TRBJ2-7 | once | TRBV9 | 15 | TGTGCCAGCAGCGCCGACAGGGAAGGTTCTAGGCAGCAGTACTTC | CASSADREGSRQQYF
TRBD1 | TRBJ1-1 | - | TRBV15 | 16 | TGTGCCACCAGCGACCCTCAGGGACAGTTGAACACTGAAGCTTTCTTT | CATSDPQGQLNTEAFF
- | TRBJ2-7 | - | TRBV6-5 | 14 | TGTGCCAGCAGCCCCCTTACAAAATACTACGAGCAGTACTTC | CASSPLTKYYEQYF
- | TRBJ2-3 | - | TRBV7-9 | 15 | TGTGCCAGCAGCTTCACCAGGACTAGCACAGATACGCAGTATTTT | CASSFTRTSTDTQYF
TRBD2 | TRBJ2-2 | once | TRBV9 | 16 | TGTGCCAGCAGCGTAGGAGTAGCGGGAGGATTCGGGGAGCTGTTTTTT | CASSVGVAGGFGELFF
- | TRBJ2-3 | once | TRBV5-1 | 15 | TGCGCCAGCAGCTTGGACACAGGGAGCACAGATACGCAGTATTTT | CASSLDTGSTDTQYF
TRBD1 | TRBJ2-6 | - | TRBV2 | 15 | TGTGCCAGCAGTGGGACAGGGGCTGGGGCCAACGTCCTGACTTTC | CASSGTGAGANVLTF
TRBD1 | TRBJ1-1 | - | TRBV4-1 | 15 | TGCGCCAGCAGCCTCACGACAGGGAAGAACACTGAAGCTTTCTTT | CASSLTTGKNTEAFF
TRBD2 | TRBJ2-2 | - | TRBV30 | 17 | TGTGCCTGGAGCAGGGGGACTAGCGGGAGCGACGCCGGGGAGCTGTTTTTT | CAWSRGTSGSDAGELFF
TRBD2 | TRBJ2-2 | - | TRBV7-9 | 14 | TGTGCCAGCAGCTTTACTAGCGACGGCGGGGAGCTGTTTTTT | CASSFTSDGGELFF